This T cell receptor beta chain was sequenced in a study of CD8 T cells in Susac syndrome. CD8+ and CD4+ T cells from blood underwent TCR beta sequencing. TEMRA cells were FACS-enriched, while CD8+ and CD4+ T cells were negatively isolated. The CDR3 runs to 8 residues. Germline V lookup: CDR1 DFQATT, CDR2 SNEGSKA (reference sequence). V gave up 6 bases and J gave up 7 bases, with 4 bases separating them. When the RNA was reverse transcribed, random hexamers were used with an input of about 0.5 to 1 ug. The amplification used immunoSEQ multiplex PCR on TCR beta CDR3; it spanned 54 Vbeta and 13 Jbeta. TCRdb reprocessed the immunoSEQ multiplex PCR reads via MiXCR and lists one record per CDR3 protein. Counted here are hundreds of thousands of distinct CDR3 sequences, around 91% occurring once; the ten biggest clones make up under 0.2%.

This receptor was obtained from a human donor with multiple sclerosis. Material for sequencing was CD8+ T cells from PBMCs. The rearrangement joins TRBV20-1 to TRBJ2-7; no reliable D call. The CDR3 region is CSAGEQYF. The CDR3 DNA is TGCAGTGCGGGAGAGCAGTACTTC.